Presented here are 3 T cell receptor beta chains from one specimen sequenced in a study of blood T cells in healthy people across ages. It was with a sample-barcoded 5' primer and a J-beta primer mix that a second PCR of about 6 to 12 cycles was run. TCRdb re-called the 5' RACE reads with MiXCR, one entry per CDR3 protein. The sample consists of over 600,000 distinct CDR3 sequences, 21% of them appearing once. The source material was blood. Source of these receptors: a man between 65 and 85 years old in good health.

This clonotype was observed many times. This chain links TRBV7-6 with TRBJ2-5; 8 bases agree with TRBD1. Germline loops: CDR1 SGHVS, CDR2 FNYEAQ. The length of the CDR3 is 13 residues. V was pared by 5 bases and J by 5 bases, with 4 bases of the junction left unmatched. CDR3 loop: CASSPQGAETQYF. In nucleotides, the CDR3 is TGTGCCAGCAGCCCGCAGGGGGCCGAGACCCAGTACTTC.

This clonotype was detected a few times. The chain couples TRBV7-8 to TRBJ1-3; 8 bases map to TRBD1. The junction had 9 bases not matched to a gene; V was cut back by 2 bases and J by 12 bases. Germline V lookup: CDR1 SGHVS, CDR2 FQNEAQ. This CDR3 is built from 14 residues. CDR3 protein: CASSLIIGQGGIYF. CDR3 coding DNA: TGTGCCAGCAGCTTAATTATCGGACAGGGCGGCATATATTTT.

This clonotype turned up a few times. The genes are TRBV29-1 and TRBJ2-5; possibly TRBD1 or TRBD2 for D (6 bases each). V was clipped by 5 bases and J by 0 bases, with 13 bases between them. Per the germline V gene, CDR1 is SQVTM and CDR2 is ANQGSEA. CDR3 size: 14 residues. The CDR3, as DNA: TGCAGCGTTTTGAAGGGGGGCAACCAAGAGACCCAGTACTTC. Amino acid sequence: CSVLKGGNQETQYF.